These 11 T cell receptor beta chains share one sample of origin, sequenced in a study of blood T cell repertoires in COVID-19. The assay was immunoSEQ multiplex PCR, and TCRdb's table has in-frame clones only and misses some. This sample has 60,000 to 90,000 clones, with 84% found just once. The material sequenced was peripheral blood. The receptors derive from a woman in her fifties or sixties with acute or convalescent COVID-19.

The rearrangement joins TRBV5-5 to TRBJ1-1; D is unresolved. Per germline, CDR1 SGHKS and CDR2 YYEKEE (reference sequence). V gave up 3 bases and J gave up 3 bases, with 12 bases separating them. This CDR3 is 14 amino acids long. The CDR3 loop reads CASSWQEAYTEAFF. CDR3 sequence (DNA): TGTGCCAGCAGCTGGCAGGAGGCGTACACTGAAGCTTTCTTT.

This chain connects TRBV28 to TRBJ1-5; D is perhaps TRBD1 (5 bases). The CDR3 is made up of 15 amino acids. Germline V CDR1 and CDR2: MDHEN, SYDVKM. The V end was cut by 5 bases, the J end by 1 base, with 12 bases between. This CDR3 reads CASSGPDRSNQPQHF. The DNA of the CDR3 is TGTGCCAGCAGTGGACCCGACAGAAGCAATCAGCCCCAGCATTTT.

This chain links TRBV6-5 with TRBJ1-5, with D perhaps matching TRBD1 (6 bases). CDR1 is MNHEY, CDR2 SVGAGI, per germline. The CDR3 extends over 14 amino acids. The V gene lost 6 bases and the J gene lost 1 base, with 10 bases spanning the gap. The CDR3 is CASRQGQSNQPQHF. Written as DNA, the CDR3 is TGTGCCAGCAGGCAGGGGCAAAGCAATCAGCCCCAGCATTTT.

The chain joins TRBV5-6 to TRBJ2-7, with 9 nucleotides matching TRBD1. The V gene's germline CDR1 is SGHDT and CDR2 YYEEEE. V was clipped by 0 bases and J by 3 bases; unmatched bases: 4. The CDR3 sequence is 15 residues long. DNA for the CDR3: TGTGCCAGCAGCTTGGTACCGGGACAGGGCTACGAGCAGTACTTC. It encodes CASSLVPGQGYEQYF.

CDR3 DNA: TGTGCCAGCAGCTTAGGGATCGGGGGTGGCTACACCTTC. It yields the protein CASSLGIGGGYTF. The chain combines TRBV7-9 with TRBJ1-2, with D possibly matching TRBD1 (5 bases). Trimming took 1 base from V and 7 from J, leaving 10 bases between them. This CDR3 is 13 amino acids long. Germline V gene sequence: CDR1 SEHNR, CDR2 FQNEAQ (reference sequence).

This chain uses TRBV19 with TRBJ2-7; TRBD2 matches at 10 bases. V was clipped by 9 bases and J by 2 bases; unmatched bases: 4. CDR1 and CDR2 from the germline V gene are LNHDA and SQIVND (reference sequence). This CDR3 has 13 residues. The CDR3 loop is CASRTSGTYEQYF. CDR3 coding DNA: TGTGCCAGCCGGACTAGCGGAACCTACGAGCAGTACTTC.

The chain links TRBV2 to TRBJ1-5, with TRBD1 matching 8 bases. V lost 5 bases, J lost 3 bases, and 3 bases stayed unmatched. Germline CDR1 and CDR2: SNHLY and FYNNEI. CDR3 length: 14 amino acids. The CDR3, as DNA: TGTGCCAGCAGTCAACAGGGGGTCAATCAGCCCCAGCATTTT. Its translation is CASSQQGVNQPQHF.

V and J are TRBV5-4 and TRBJ1-2; possible D gene TRBD1, 6 bases. CDR3 size: 12 residues. V was cut by 4 bases and J by 4 bases, with 8 bases left in between. Germline values: CDR1 SGHNT, CDR2 YYREEE (reference sequence). CDR3 in DNA: TGTGCCAGCAGCCCACAGGGCTATGGCTACACCTTC. It yields the protein CASSPQGYGYTF.

This chain connects TRBV30 to TRBJ1-1, with unresolved D. The CDR3 totals 15 residues. Germline lookup yields CDR1 GTSNPN and CDR2 SVGIG (reference sequence). V was trimmed by 0 bases and J by 4 bases, leaving 15 bases between them. This CDR3 reads CAWSVRRGFTTEAFF. The CDR3 region has the DNA TGTGCCTGGAGTGTAAGGCGAGGGTTTACCACTGAAGCTTTCTTT.

This chain connects TRBV5-4 to TRBJ2-3; D might be TRBD1 (5 bases). Germline V lookup: CDR1 SGHNT, CDR2 YYREEE (reference sequence). The CDR3 runs 13 residues. V was cut by 7 bases and J by 4 bases, with 13 bases left in between. CDR3 amino acids: CASSRQPADTQYF. In DNA, the CDR3 is TGTGCCAGCTCCCGACAGCCAGCAGATACGCAGTATTTT.

J is TRBJ2-7 and V is TRBV24-1; 9 nucleotides match TRBD1. Per the germline V gene, CDR1 is KGHDR and CDR2 is SFDVKD. Trimming removed 8 bases from V and 6 bases from J; junction bases left unmatched: 16. The CDR3 is 16 amino acids. The CDR3: CATKNTGTGSCGEQYF. The CDR3 nucleotides are TGTGCCACCAAGAATACCGGGACAGGGAGTTGTGGCGAGCAGTACTTC.